The clone carrying this T cell receptor (beta chain) was seen once. Its cognate antigen is unknown. Antigen-specific CD4+ T cells were expanded (with viral peptide pools) by the ViraFEST assay ahead of sequencing. Culture proceeded for about 11 days, and CD4+ T cells were then isolated. Having tested negative for nucleocapsid antibodies, the vaccine recipients showed no prior SARS-CoV-2 infection. The authors exchanged half the medium for IL-2 medium on days 3 and 7. Libraries were prepared by immunoSEQ multiplex PCR; TCRdb keeps only in-frame clonotypes and omits some of them. The table records under 75,000 clones, under 90% of them present only once. Germline CDR1 and CDR2: MDHEN and SYDVKM. V gave up 2 bases and J gave up 0 bases, with 7 bases separating them. This CDR3 region has 14 residues. This specimen belongs to a study of vaccination effects on CD4 cells after COVID-19. Study observations and caveats: Whether induced by infection or by vaccine, clones showed marked clonal contraction late after vaccination. The authors studied few convalescent patients and collected no early post-infection timepoints.

This TCR was sampled from a human donor who received a COVID-19 vaccine. The sequencing used CD4+ T cells from PBMCs cultured with SARS-CoV-2 spike peptides, collected before COVID-19 vaccination. The chain couples TRBV28 to TRBJ1-1, with D unclear. CDR3 nucleotide sequence: TGTGCCAGCAGTTTAAGGCACATGAACACTGAAGCTTTCTTT. Amino acid sequence: CASSLRHMNTEAFF.